Listed below are T cell receptor beta chains from one sample, sequenced in a study of blood T cell repertoires in COVID-19. Some clones are missing from TCRdb's copy, which holds only in-frame ones; the method was immunoSEQ multiplex PCR. The table records approximately 94,000 clones, 91% of them present only once. Sequencing was done on a sample of peripheral blood. All receptors derive from a man in his fifties or sixties with active COVID-19. Each CDR3 is given with its conserved first and last residue. The D gene is left open where the match is weak. Size is omitted from some rows. Given values are once, few, many or a class for expanded clones.

J gene: TRBJ1-1; V gene: TRBV19; D gene: TRBD1; clone size: NA; CDR3 protein: CASSPDRGGTEAFF; CDR3 DNA: TGTGCCAGTAGTCCGGACAGGGGAGGCACTGAAGCTTTCTTT
J gene: TRBJ2-2; V gene: TRBV27; D gene: NA; clone size: NA; CDR3 protein: CASSFALSAGSGELFF; CDR3 DNA: TGTGCCAGCAGTTTCGCCCTTAGCGCGGGTTCGGGGGAGCTGTTTTTT
J gene: TRBJ2-7; V gene: TRBV4-1; D gene: TRBD1; clone size: NA; CDR3 protein: CASSQDRGPYEQYF; CDR3 DNA: TGCGCCAGCAGCCAGGACAGGGGGCCCTACGAGCAGTACTTC
J gene: TRBJ2-1; V gene: TRBV5-1; D gene: TRBD2; clone size: few; CDR3 protein: CASSPRTSDNEQFF; CDR3 DNA: TGCGCCAGCAGCCCCAGGACTAGCGACAATGAGCAGTTCTTC
J gene: TRBJ1-5; V gene: TRBV6-5; D gene: NA; clone size: NA; CDR3 protein: CASSTRRAGNQPQHF; CDR3 DNA: TGTGCCAGCAGTACCCGGAGGGCAGGCAATCAGCCCCAGCATTTT
J gene: TRBJ2-7; V gene: TRBV5-6; D gene: NA; clone size: NA; CDR3 protein: CASSRDTYEQYF; CDR3 DNA: TGTGCCAGCAGCCGGGACACCTACGAGCAGTACTTC
J gene: TRBJ2-6; V gene: TRBV11-3; D gene: TRBD1; clone size: NA; CDR3 protein: CASSPGTGSSGANVLTF; CDR3 DNA: TGTGCCAGCAGCCCCGGGACAGGTAGCTCTGGGGCCAACGTCCTGACTTTC
J gene: TRBJ2-7; V gene: TRBV5-5; D gene: NA; clone size: once; CDR3 protein: CASSLRAGASYEQYF; CDR3 DNA: TGTGCCAGCAGCTTGAGGGCGGGGGCCTCCTACGAGCAGTACTTC
J gene: TRBJ1-3; V gene: TRBV28; D gene: TRBD1; clone size: NA; CDR3 protein: CASTIDRDGNTIYF; CDR3 DNA: TGTGCCAGCACCATAGACAGGGACGGAAACACCATATATTTT
J gene: TRBJ2-1; V gene: TRBV29-1; D gene: NA; clone size: NA; CDR3 protein: CSVLPNNEQFF; CDR3 DNA: TGCAGCGTTCTACCAAACAATGAGCAGTTCTTC
J gene: TRBJ2-1; V gene: TRBV7-9; D gene: NA; clone size: NA; CDR3 protein: CASSATGRHNEQFF; CDR3 DNA: TGTGCCAGCAGCGCGACCGGGAGACACAATGAGCAGTTCTTC
J gene: TRBJ1-6; V gene: TRBV6-6; D gene: TRBD1; clone size: NA; CDR3 protein: CASSTYSTGGGSPLHF; CDR3 DNA: TGTGCCAGCAGTACCTACTCGACAGGGGGTGGTTCACCCCTCCACTTT
J gene: TRBJ1-1; V gene: TRBV3-1/TRBV3-2; D gene: NA; clone size: NA; CDR3 protein: CASSQDMEAEAFF; CDR3 DNA: TGTGCCAGCAGCCAAGATATGGAGGCTGAAGCTTTCTTT
J gene: TRBJ2-7; V gene: TRBV7-2; D gene: NA; clone size: NA; CDR3 protein: CASSLSADTYEQYF; CDR3 DNA: TGTGCCAGCAGCTTATCGGCTGACACCTACGAGCAGTACTTC
J gene: TRBJ2-4; V gene: TRBV4-1; D gene: NA; clone size: few; CDR3 protein: CASSQLKGGWTNIQYF; CDR3 DNA: TGCGCCAGCAGCCAGTTAAAAGGAGGGTGGACGAACATTCAGTACTTC
J gene: TRBJ1-1; V gene: TRBV6-5; D gene: TRBD1; clone size: NA; CDR3 protein: CASKMTGTGTEAFF; CDR3 DNA: TGTGCCAGCAAAATGACCGGGACAGGGACTGAAGCTTTCTTT
J gene: TRBJ1-6; V gene: TRBV19; D gene: TRBD1; clone size: once; CDR3 protein: CASSGGTGGSPLHF; CDR3 DNA: TGTGCCAGTAGTGGGGGGACAGGGGGCTCACCCCTCCACTTT
J gene: TRBJ2-1; V gene: TRBV11-3; D gene: TRBD2; clone size: NA; CDR3 protein: CASSLDGLAGRQFF; CDR3 DNA: TGTGCCAGCAGCTTAGATGGTCTAGCGGGACGGCAGTTCTTC
J gene: TRBJ2-2; V gene: TRBV7-2; D gene: TRBD2; clone size: NA; CDR3 protein: CASSPSMGGWELFF; CDR3 DNA: TGTGCCAGCAGCCCCTCGATGGGGGGGTGGGAGCTGTTTTTT
J gene: TRBJ1-1; V gene: TRBV5-6; D gene: TRBD1; clone size: NA; CDR3 protein: CASSPDNRGLMWTEAFF; CDR3 DNA: TGTGCCAGCAGCCCCGACAATAGGGGGCTTATGTGGACTGAAGCTTTCTTT
J gene: TRBJ2-3; V gene: TRBV5-1; D gene: TRBD2; clone size: NA; CDR3 protein: CASSVTSGGAVDTQYF; CDR3 DNA: TGCGCCAGCAGCGTGACTAGCGGGGGGGCCGTGGATACGCAGTATTTT
J gene: TRBJ1-2; V gene: TRBV19; D gene: NA; clone size: NA; CDR3 protein: CASSSTPGGSRGYTF; CDR3 DNA: TGTGCCAGTAGTTCGACACCGGGGGGTTCACGTGGCTACACCTTC
J gene: TRBJ2-2; V gene: TRBV6-1; D gene: TRBD2; clone size: NA; CDR3 protein: CASSGAGLAGPRGELFF; CDR3 DNA: TGTGCCAGCAGTGGGGCGGGACTAGCGGGACCAAGGGGGGAGCTGTTTTTT
J gene: TRBJ1-2; V gene: TRBV6-1; D gene: NA; clone size: NA; CDR3 protein: CASSEVSGVSNYGYTF; CDR3 DNA: TGTGCCAGCAGTGAAGTATCGGGAGTTTCTAACTATGGCTACACCTTC
J gene: TRBJ2-3; V gene: TRBV5-8; D gene: NA; clone size: NA; CDR3 protein: CASSLAPPLGRPDTQYF; CDR3 DNA: TGTGCCAGCAGCTTGGCTCCACCCCTAGGCCGACCAGATACGCAGTATTTT
J gene: TRBJ2-1; V gene: TRBV7-9; D gene: NA; clone size: NA; CDR3 protein: CASSLIQASGQFF; CDR3 DNA: TGTGCCAGCAGCTTGATCCAGGCCTCTGGGCAGTTCTTC
J gene: TRBJ1-5; V gene: TRBV4-2; D gene: NA; clone size: NA; CDR3 protein: CASSQDSDQPQHF; CDR3 DNA: TGTGCCAGCAGCCAAGACTCTGATCAGCCCCAGCATTTT